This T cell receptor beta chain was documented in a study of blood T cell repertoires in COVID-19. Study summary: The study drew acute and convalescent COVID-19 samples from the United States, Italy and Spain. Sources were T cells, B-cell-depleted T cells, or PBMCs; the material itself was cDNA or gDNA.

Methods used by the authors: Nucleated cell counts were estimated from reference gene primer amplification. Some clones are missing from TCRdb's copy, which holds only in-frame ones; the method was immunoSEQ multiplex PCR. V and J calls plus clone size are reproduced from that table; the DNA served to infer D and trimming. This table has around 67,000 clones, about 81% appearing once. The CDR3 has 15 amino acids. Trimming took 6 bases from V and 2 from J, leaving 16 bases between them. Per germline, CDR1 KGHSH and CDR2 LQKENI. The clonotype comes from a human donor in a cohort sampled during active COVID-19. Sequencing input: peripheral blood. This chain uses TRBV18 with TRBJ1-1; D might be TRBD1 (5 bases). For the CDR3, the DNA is TGTGCCAGCTCCCGCGCCAGGGTAGCCAACACTGAAGCTTTCTTT. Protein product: CASSRARVANTEAFF.